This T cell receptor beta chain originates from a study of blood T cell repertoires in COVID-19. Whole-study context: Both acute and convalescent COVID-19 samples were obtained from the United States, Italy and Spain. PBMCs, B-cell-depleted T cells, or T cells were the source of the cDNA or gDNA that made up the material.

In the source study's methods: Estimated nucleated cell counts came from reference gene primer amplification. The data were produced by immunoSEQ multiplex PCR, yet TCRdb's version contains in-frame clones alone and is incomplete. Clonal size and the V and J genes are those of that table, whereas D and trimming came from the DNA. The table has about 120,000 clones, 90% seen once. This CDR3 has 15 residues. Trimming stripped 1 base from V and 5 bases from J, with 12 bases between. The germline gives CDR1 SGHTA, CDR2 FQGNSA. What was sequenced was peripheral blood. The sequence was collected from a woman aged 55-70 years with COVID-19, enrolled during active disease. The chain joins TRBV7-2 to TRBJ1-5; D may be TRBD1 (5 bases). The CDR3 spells CASSLERFRDQPQHF. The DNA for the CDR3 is TGTGCCAGCAGCTTAGAACGATTCAGGGATCAGCCCCAGCATTTT.